These T cell receptor beta chains were read from a single sample in a study of blood T cell repertoires in COVID-19. The protocol was immunoSEQ multiplex PCR, while the TCRdb copy is restricted to in-frame clones and leaves out a portion. The data show 150,000 to 200,000 clones, approximately 91% seen once. What was sequenced was peripheral blood. These receptors were taken from a man between 40 and 49 years old with acute or convalescent COVID-19. The CDR3 runs from the conserved cysteine through the conserved F or W. A D gene is named only where the DNA matches it firmly. Clone size is shown for a subset of rows, as once, few, many or a class of expanded clone.

DNA,CDR3,D,V,size,J
TGTGCCAGCCTACGAGGGGGTACAGATACGCAGTATTTT,CASLRGGTDTQYF,NA,TRBV12-3/TRBV12-4,NA,TRBJ2-3
TGTGCCAGCAGTTGGGACAGGGGATCGGGCTACACCTTC,CASSWDRGSGYTF,TRBD1,TRBV28,NA,TRBJ1-2
TGTGCCAGCAGCATGGGACTAGCGGGGGCGCGGGATACGCAGTATTTT,CASSMGLAGARDTQYF,TRBD2,TRBV5-6,NA,TRBJ2-3
TGTGCCAGCAGCCGACAGGGGGGGAACTATGGCTACACCTTC,CASSRQGGNYGYTF,TRBD1,TRBV2,NA,TRBJ1-2
TGTGCCAGCAGTTACTCTACGGGGACTAATGAAAAACTGTTTTTT,CASSYSTGTNEKLFF,NA,TRBV6-2/TRBV6-3,few,TRBJ1-4
TGTGCCATGCGGGATACGCAGTATTTT,CAMRDTQYF,NA,TRBV21-1,NA,TRBJ2-3
TGTGCCACCAGGGGGTCGGGACAGGGTAGCGAGACCCAGTACTTC,CATRGSGQGSETQYF,TRBD1,TRBV24-1,NA,TRBJ2-5
TGTGCCAGCAGTTTGGGTGGGGCCTACACAGATACGCAGTATTTT,CASSLGGAYTDTQYF,NA,TRBV28,NA,TRBJ2-3
TGTGCCAGCAGACGGCGACAGGGAGAGACCCAGTACTTC,CASRRRQGETQYF,TRBD1,TRBV7-2,NA,TRBJ2-5
TGTGCCAGCTCACGACTCTTTGGGACAGGGGACGAAAAACTGTTTTTT,CASSRLFGTGDEKLFF,TRBD1,TRBV18,NA,TRBJ1-4
TGTGCCAGCAGTTTAAGCAGGTCGGGGGTTAACATTCAGTACTTC,CASSLSRSGVNIQYF,NA,TRBV28,NA,TRBJ2-4
TGTGCCAGCAGTGTAATACAGGGTACAGCTTTCTTT,CASSVIQGTAFF,NA,TRBV28,NA,TRBJ1-1
TGCGCCAGCAGCCCCGGGACTAGCGGTACCAATGAGCAGTTCTTC,CASSPGTSGTNEQFF,TRBD2,TRBV5-1,NA,TRBJ2-1
TGTGCCAGCAGCCAAGATCCCGGACTAGCGGGGAGACTCTCCTACGAGCAGTACTTC,CASSQDPGLAGRLSYEQYF,TRBD2,TRBV3-1/TRBV3-2,NA,TRBJ2-7
TGTGCCAGCAGCCAAGATGGGGGCCAGAAGGGGTTTTTT,CASSQDGGQKGFF,NA,TRBV4-2,once,TRBJ1-4
TGTGCCAGCAGTGCAAAGGTGGGGAGGCTCAATCAGCCCCAGCATTTT,CASSAKVGRLNQPQHF,NA,TRBV27,NA,TRBJ1-5
TGCAGCGTTCACGACCGGGGAAATAAGCAGTACTTC,CSVHDRGNKQYF,NA,TRBV29-1,NA,TRBJ2-7
TGTGCCAGCAGCTTGGATCTAGCGGGGGGGCATGAGCAGTTCTTC,CASSLDLAGGHEQFF,TRBD2,TRBV5-4,once,TRBJ2-1
TGTGCCAGCAGTTTATCGCGGGGGGAGACCCAGTACTTC,CASSLSRGETQYF,TRBD2,TRBV27,NA,TRBJ2-5
TGTGCCAGCAGCTCTTATGCTTACCGGGATGGCTACACCTTC,CASSSYAYRDGYTF,NA,TRBV7-9,NA,TRBJ1-2
TGTGCCAGCAGTCTAGAAGGAGGCTCTTACAATGAGCAGTTCTTC,CASSLEGGSYNEQFF,NA,TRBV27,NA,TRBJ2-1
TGTGCCAGCAGCTCGTCGACAGGGGAAACGCTATCACCCCTCCACTTT,CASSSSTGETLSPLHF,NA,TRBV21-1,few,TRBJ1-6
TGCGCCAGCAGTGAGGGGCCATTACAGGGTACTAATGAAAAACTGTTTTTT,CASSEGPLQGTNEKLFF,NA,TRBV10-2,NA,TRBJ1-4
TGCGCCAGCAGCTTGGAGCGGGGGGTTGAATACAATGAGCAGTTCTTC,CASSLERGVEYNEQFF,TRBD2,TRBV5-1,NA,TRBJ2-1
TGTGCCAGCAGTGCCTACTACGAGCAGTACTTC,CASSAYYEQYF,NA,TRBV12-3/TRBV12-4,NA,TRBJ2-7
TGTGCCAGCAGCCAAGCCCCCACAGGGTACACCGGGGAGCTGTTTTTT,CASSQAPTGYTGELFF,NA,TRBV14,NA,TRBJ2-2
TGTGCCTGGAGTGTTTCGGGGGACACTGAAGCTTTCTTT,CAWSVSGDTEAFF,NA,TRBV30,NA,TRBJ1-1
TGTGCCAGCAGTTTATTGCCTTTCGGGAATCAGCCCCAGCATTTT,CASSLLPFGNQPQHF,NA,TRBV27,NA,TRBJ1-5
TGTGCCAGCAGACCTGTGGGGACAGGGATCTACGAGCAGTACTTC,CASRPVGTGIYEQYF,TRBD1,TRBV5-6,NA,TRBJ2-7
TGTGCCAGCTCACCGCTAGCGGGGGACCTCCAAGAGACCCAGTACTTC,CASSPLAGDLQETQYF,TRBD2,TRBV18,once,TRBJ2-5
TGTGCCACCAGTGATTCGGACAGGGGTCGCGAGCAGTACTTC,CATSDSDRGREQYF,TRBD1,TRBV24-1,NA,TRBJ2-7
TGTGCCAGCAGTGTCTCCAACAGGGTGGTGGCTGGAAACACCATATATTTT,CASSVSNRVVAGNTIYF,NA,TRBV6-1,NA,TRBJ1-3
TGTGCCAGCAGCTTAGGGGGGGGCTACGAGCAGTACTTC,CASSLGGGYEQYF,TRBD2,TRBV7-2,NA,TRBJ2-7
TGTGCCAGCAGCTCCTATGGGGGGACAGGGGTGTCACCCCTCCACTTT,CASSSYGGTGVSPLHF,TRBD1,TRBV7-9,NA,TRBJ1-6
TGTGCCATCGCACAGGCCGGGACAGGGAGCTACAATGAGCAGTTCTTC,CAIAQAGTGSYNEQFF,TRBD1,TRBV10-3,NA,TRBJ2-1
TGTGCCAGCAGTTTAGGACTAGCGGGGTATACGCAGTATTTT,CASSLGLAGYTQYF,TRBD2,TRBV28,NA,TRBJ2-3
TGTGCCATCACTGGGGCTCGGAATTCACCCCTCCACTTT,CAITGARNSPLHF,NA,TRBV10-3,once,TRBJ1-6
TGTGCCAGCAGCCCAGGGAGGGGTGGGGAGACCCAGTACTTC,CASSPGRGGETQYF,TRBD2,TRBV13,few,TRBJ2-5
TGTGCCAGCAGCTTAGCACGAGGGCACCACACAGATACGCAGTATTTT,CASSLARGHHTDTQYF,NA,TRBV7-7,NA,TRBJ2-3
TGTGCCAGCAGCCACCAGGTATACTCCTACGAGCAGTACTTC,CASSHQVYSYEQYF,NA,TRBV4-2,NA,TRBJ2-7
TGTGCCAGCAGCCAAGTTGTGGCTAGTAGATGGGATCAGCCCCAGCATTTT,CASSQVVASRWDQPQHF,NA,TRBV4-2,once,TRBJ1-5
TGTGCCAGCAGCTCTCTCCGGGTCAGAGAGACCCAGTACTTC,CASSSLRVRETQYF,NA,TRBV7-8,NA,TRBJ2-5
TGTGCCAGCAGCCCCCGGGACAGGGAAAGCGGGGAGCTGTTTTTT,CASSPRDRESGELFF,TRBD1,TRBV7-9,few,TRBJ2-2